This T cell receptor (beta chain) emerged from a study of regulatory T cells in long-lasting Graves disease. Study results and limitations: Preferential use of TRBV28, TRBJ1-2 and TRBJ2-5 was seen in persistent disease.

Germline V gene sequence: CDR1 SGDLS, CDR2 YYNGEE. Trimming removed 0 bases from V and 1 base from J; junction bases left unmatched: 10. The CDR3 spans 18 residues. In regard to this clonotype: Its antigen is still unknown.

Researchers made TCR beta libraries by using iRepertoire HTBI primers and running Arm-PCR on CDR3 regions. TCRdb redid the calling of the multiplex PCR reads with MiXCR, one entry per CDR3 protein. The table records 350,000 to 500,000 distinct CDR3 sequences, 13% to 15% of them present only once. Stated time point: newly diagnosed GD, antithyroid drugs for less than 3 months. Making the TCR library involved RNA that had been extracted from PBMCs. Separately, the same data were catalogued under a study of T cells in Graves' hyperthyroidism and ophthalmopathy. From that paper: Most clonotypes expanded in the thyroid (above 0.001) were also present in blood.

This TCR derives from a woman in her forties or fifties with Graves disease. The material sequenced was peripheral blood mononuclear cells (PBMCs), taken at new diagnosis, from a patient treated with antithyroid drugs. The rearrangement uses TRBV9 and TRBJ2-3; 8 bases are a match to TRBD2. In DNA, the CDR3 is TGTGCCAGCAGCGTAGTGGCGGGAGGTCCCTCTGGCACAGATACGCAGTATTTT. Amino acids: CASSVVAGGPSGTDTQYF.